This record looks at one T cell receptor beta chain sequence and its context. Its specificity is not known. Those donating, healthy Caucasian individuals from Russia, were aged about 6 to 100. It was with a sample-barcoded 5' primer and a J-beta primer mix that a second PCR of about 6 to 12 cycles was run. TCRdb analysed the 5' RACE reads with MiXCR anew, one entry per CDR3 protein. The sample lists about 1.4 million distinct CDR3 sequences, roughly 59% seen once, with approximately 7% in the top ten. This entry comes from a study of blood T cells in healthy people across ages. Study-wide findings and caveats: Older individuals had lower TCR beta diversity per million T cells (the decline was roughly linear).

This sequence originates from a man aged 18 to 29 in good health. Material: blood.

The CDR3 region is CASSPEPQGEQYF. CDR3 bases: TGTGCCAGCAGTCCTGAACCGCAAGGGGAGCAGTACTTC. The chain has TRBV6-6 and TRBJ2-7; D is uncertain. The CDR3 spans 13 residues. The germline V and J ends were trimmed by 5 bases and 7 bases, with 15 bases remaining between them. Germline CDR1 and CDR2: MNHNY and SVGAGI (reference sequence).